Included here is one TCR beta chain sequence, with context. Which antigen it targets is not known. Base-call qualities are not available, and no considerably larger clone is one nucleotide away. Using the deep immunoSEQ assay, multiplex PCR amplified TCR CDR3 regions from genomic DNA. Extracted genomic DNA from each cell subset was distributed evenly across all wells of several immunoSEQ 96-well plates, and each plate was treated as a replicate. For sorted subsets, each replicate PCR was loaded with approximately 0.2 ug genomic DNA, equivalent to 25,000 to 35,000 T cell genomes. Purified libraries were quantified with a Qubit 3.0 fluorometer, sized on a Bioanalyzer 2100, and re-quantified with the KAPA Library Quantification kit. A separate single-read 150-cycle Illumina NextSeq 550 flow cell was used to sequence each immunoSEQ 96-well plate. Per the authors' processing: Because the immunoSEQ output held only junctional sequences and lacked quality scores, the filtering could not match the filtering applied to full-length reads. To assign V/J genes and CDR3, sequences were annotated using PyIR, a Python wrapper for IgBLAST v1.9, with IMGT germline references. Any read was removed if the V/J assignment was weak (E-value above 1e-6), the CDR3 was missing, or the read contained stop codons, out-of-frame junctions, or ambiguous translated residues. V3J clonotypes were defined as sequences sharing an identical inferred V gene, J gene, and CDR3 amino acid sequence. Percentage overlap between repertoires was calculated by dividing the number of shared unique clonotypes by the size of the smaller repertoire. RTK rarefaction, the Chao1 estimator, and Recon v2.1 estimates of unobserved clonotypes were used to assess repertoire richness. Generation probabilities were computed with OLGA for all TCRbeta clonotypes obtained by the gDNA method from four donors. Not all clones reach the TCRdb copy of this immuneACCESS table, which keeps in-frame sequences only. Checked studies attribute under half of the gap to unresolved V genes and leave the rest unexplained. The DNA was the basis for D and trimming; V, J and clone size are from that table. The sample table shows over 1.4 million clones, and roughly 96% are seen once. Approximately 1% of the sample rests with the top ten.

The donors were healthy, HIV-negative adults with no recently reported acute infections or vaccinations. Every donor was a Caucasian adult residing in Nashville, Tennessee, USA. CD4+ T cells were enriched by magnetic negative selection, after which naive cells were positively selected on CD45RA and the negative fraction was taken as the memory subset. Blood was collected by leukapheresis, and PBMCs were isolated by Ficoll-Histopaque density gradient centrifugation and then cryopreserved in liquid nitrogen vapor phase. Purity and quantity of every magnetically sorted T cell population were checked by analytical flow cytometry. Genomic DNA was isolated from each sorted fraction and quantified by UV absorbance on a Nanodrop 2000c. This entry is derived from a study of shared clonotypes between healthy human individuals (dated by TCRdb to about 2020). For context, the study as a whole: The cohort comprised a couple of women and three men aged 18 to 49 years. Per donor, three plates each were used for CD4 naive and CD4 memory, two for CD8 naive, and one for CD8 memory. Blood TCR repertoires of about 5 healthy adults were deeply sequenced to estimate repertoire size and the extent of clonotype sharing between individuals. To increase sequencing depth and limit assay-specific biases, different laboratories used diverse techniques to prepare libraries and sequence TCR repertoires. Per donor, leukapheresis produced somewhere between about 0.85 and 8.9 billion PBMCs. Study-level results and caveats: Clonotypes shared by all four sorted-subset donors showed higher generation probabilities than non-shared clonotypes. Approximately 5% of naive CD4, 3.5% of naive CD8, 2% to 2.5% of memory CD4, and approximately 0.4% of memory CD8 clonotypes were shared across several donors. Sampling was limited to blood, and TCR repertoires in tissue likely differ from TCR repertoires in blood. Larger estimated clonotype richness was generally found for naive subsets than for memory subsets. Incomplete sequencing was indicated by rarefaction of sorted-subset datasets, despite the large sequencing depth. Based on pairwise subsampling, the degree of clonotype sharing among donors was expected to be affected by sequencing depth. The genetic and exposure-history diversity represented was limited by the small number of donors.

Trimming removed 4 bases from V and 5 bases from J, leaving 8 bases between the germline ends. From the cysteine through the phenylalanine, the CDR3 covers 12 amino acids. Only the CDR3 DNA stays, 36 bases, in frame from base 1. CDR1 SEHNR and CDR2 FQNEAQ were looked up in the germline V gene (reference sequence). The sequence derives from a man aged 25-45 years in good health. The material sequenced was naive CD4+ T cells sorted from blood. Reading the label with the study, this specimen's cell subset or site is: CD45RA+ positively selected. Recombination connected TRBV7-9 to TRBJ2-5; the D segment may tentatively be TRBD1 or TRBD2, each giving 5 matched bases. In nucleotide form, the sequence is TGTGCCAGCAGCTCGGGGCGGGAGACCCAGTACTTC. Protein translation: CASSSGRETQYF. Here the CDR3 is joined to the reference TRBV7-9 and TRBJ2-5 genes, and the full variable domain is: DTGVSQNPRHKITKRGQNVTFRCDPISEHNRLYWYRQTLGQGPEFLTYFQNEAQLEKSRLLSDRFSAERPKGSFSTLEIQRTEQGDSAMYLCASSSGRETQYFGPGTRLLVL.